These 12 T cell receptor beta chains were sequenced from one sample in a study of regulatory T cells in long-lasting Graves disease (dated by TCRdb to the early 2020s). The time point label of this sample denotes: persistent/refractory GD, antithyroid drugs over 5 years with positive TRAb. For both TCR sequencing and RNA sequencing, RNA was extracted from PBMCs in TRIzol. Preparation of the library involved multiplex PCR. TCRdb lists the instrument as Illumina HiSeq 4000. TCR beta libraries were built with iRepertoire HTBI primers and Arm-PCR amplification of CDR3 regions. TCRdb handled the public reads itself, with Q25 trimming in fastp and clone calling in MiXCR, and kept productive beta chains. Rows are combined by CDR3 protein, so each entry shows the most common genes and DNA. The sample profile shows a few hundred thousand distinct CDR3 sequences; 23% of them were found once. Jointly, the top ten make up approximately 28% of the sample.

The sample consisted of peripheral blood mononuclear cells (PBMCs), taken when the disease was refractory, from a patient treated with antithyroid drugs. These receptors were collected from a female donor with Graves disease.

The rearrangement links TRBV6-2 or TRBV6-3 to TRBJ2-5, with TRBD2 matching 9 bases. V lost 5 bases to trimming and J lost 4 bases; unmatched junction nucleotides: 5. The CDR3 covers 14 residues. Germline lookup yields CDR1 MNHEY and CDR2 SVGEGT. The CDR3 here is CASSAGGGLETQYF. DNA of the CDR3: TGTGCCAGCAGTGCGGGAGGGGGGCTAGAGACCCAGTACTTC.

This clonotype was seen at least ten times. The chain combines TRBV20-1 with TRBJ2-7; D not certain. CDR3 length: 13 amino acids. Trimming pared 3 bases from V and 2 bases from J, leaving 11 bases between. Germline-derived CDR1 and CDR2 are DFQATT and SNEGSKA (reference sequence). CDR3 coding DNA: TGCAGTGCTAGCCTCCCGGGCACCTACGAGCAGTACTTC. Translated, it gives CSASLPGTYEQYF.

The V call is TRBV28, the J call TRBJ2-1, with 12 nucleotides matching TRBD2. The V gene end was trimmed by 7 bases and the J gene end by 8 bases; junction bases not matched to a gene: 15. The CDR3 totals 17 residues. Germline V gene lookup returns CDR1 MDHEN and CDR2 SYDVKM. CDR3 sequence: CASIGAAGLAGRYEQFF. DNA for the CDR3: TGTGCCAGCATCGGGGCCGCAGGACTAGCGGGAAGGTATGAGCAGTTCTTC.

This rearrangement joins TRBV12-5 to TRBJ2-2, with 11 bases matching TRBD2. Germline CDR1 and CDR2: LGHNT and FRNRAP. There are 17 residues in the CDR3. With V trimmed by 5 bases and J by 3 bases, 8 bases remained unmatched. CDR3 DNA: TGTGCTAGTGGTCTAATACTAGCGGGAGTCGACACCGGGGAGCTGTTTTTT. This gives the protein CASGLILAGVDTGELFF. The variable domain in full, completed from reference TRBV12-5 and TRBJ2-2, reads DARVTQTPRHKVTEMGQEVTMRCQPILGHNTVFWYRQTMMQGLELLAYFRNRAPLDDSGMPKDRFSAEMPDATLATLKIQPSEPRDSAVYFCASGLILAGVDTGELFFGEGSRLTVL.

CDR3 in DNA: TGTGCCAGCAGCCAGGGGGTTATAAACATTCAGTACTTC. This codes for CASSQGVINIQYF. This chain connects TRBV3-1 to TRBJ2-4, with D possibly being TRBD1 or TRBD2 (5 bases each). The germline V and J ends were trimmed by 3 bases and 6 bases, with 9 bases remaining between them. CDR3 size: 13 residues. CDR1 and CDR2 (germline): LGHDT, YNNKEL (reference sequence).

The gene calls are TRBV4-3 and TRBJ2-2, with D unclear. The CDR3 consists of 13 residues. Trimming left V 6 bases short and J 10 bases short, with 15 bases between. Germline CDR1 LGHNA, CDR2 YSLEER. CDR3 sequence (DNA): TGCGCCAGCAGTCAACTCACTGGAACGGAGCTGTTTTTT. It is translated as CASSQLTGTELFF.

This clonotype was counted only a few times. The chain couples TRBV20-1 to TRBJ1-2; 8 positions agree with TRBD1. CDR3 length: 18 amino acids. Germline trimming cut 0 bases from V and 3 bases from J; bases unmatched to any gene: 15. CDR1 and CDR2 from the germline V gene are DFQATT and SNEGSKA (reference sequence). The DNA of the CDR3 is TGCAGTGCTAGAGAAACGGGACAGGTTCCCCATGGGGACTATGGCTACACCTTC. Translated: CSARETGQVPHGDYGYTF.

The V call is TRBV20-1, the J call TRBJ1-4; D unclear. Trimming removed 1 base at V and 8 bases at J, with 11 bases between. CDR1 DFQATT and CDR2 SNEGSKA come from the germline V gene (reference sequence). The CDR3 loop spans 13 amino acids. CDR3 nucleotides: TGCAGTGCTAGAGGGCCTCGTTGGGAAAAACTGTTTTTT. Encoded protein: CSARGPRWEKLFF.

As to this clonotype: A much larger clone is a single base away; this may be a read error. CDR3 in amino acids: CASSPGPAAANEKLFF. As DNA, the CDR3 is TGTGCCAGCAGCCCAGGTCCGGCAGCAGCTAATGAAAAACTGTTTTTT. The V gene is TRBV7-9, the J gene TRBJ1-4; D unresolved. In germline, CDR1 is SEHNR, CDR2 FQNEAQ (reference sequence). The V end was cut by 5 bases, the J end by 3 bases, with 16 bases between. This CDR3 is 16 amino acids long. Full variable domain (missing parts from reference TRBV7-9 and TRBJ1-4): DTGVSQNPRHKITKRGQNVTFRCDPISEHNRLYWYRQTLGQGPEFLTYFQNEAQLEKSRLLSDRFSAERPKGSFSTLEIQRTEQGDSAMYLCASSPGPAAANEKLFFGSGTQLSVL.

In this sample, this clonotype turned up a few times. The rearrangement links TRBV29-1 to TRBJ2-5; 10 positions match TRBD2. The CDR3 totals 16 residues. The germline gives CDR1 SQVTM, CDR2 ANQGSEA. The trim removed 3 bases at V and 2 bases at J, leaving 9 bases unmatched. The CDR3 bases are TGCAGCGTTGAGTCAAGCGGGAGGGCTTTTCAAGAGACCCAGTACTTC. It encodes CSVESSGRAFQETQYF.

This clonotype is classed as medium-sized. This sequence joins TRBV2 and TRBJ2-5; 10 bases are a match to TRBD1. The V gene's germline CDR1 is SNHLY and CDR2 FYNNEI. The CDR3 has 14 residues. The ends lost 4 bases at V and 5 bases at J; junction bases unmatched: 4. CDR3: CASSGTGGGETQYF. In DNA, the CDR3 is TGTGCCAGCAGTGGGACAGGGGGTGGCGAGACCCAGTACTTC.

There are many counts of this clonotype. V gene TRBV2 combines with J gene TRBJ1-1; D perhaps matches TRBD1 (5 bases). Germline V gene sequence: CDR1 SNHLY, CDR2 FYNNEI. V was clipped by 3 bases and J by 5 bases, with 10 bases between them. This CDR3 has 13 residues. CDR3 sequence: CASSDGPGTEAFF. The CDR3 DNA is TGTGCCAGCAGTGATGGGCCAGGGACTGAAGCTTTCTTT.